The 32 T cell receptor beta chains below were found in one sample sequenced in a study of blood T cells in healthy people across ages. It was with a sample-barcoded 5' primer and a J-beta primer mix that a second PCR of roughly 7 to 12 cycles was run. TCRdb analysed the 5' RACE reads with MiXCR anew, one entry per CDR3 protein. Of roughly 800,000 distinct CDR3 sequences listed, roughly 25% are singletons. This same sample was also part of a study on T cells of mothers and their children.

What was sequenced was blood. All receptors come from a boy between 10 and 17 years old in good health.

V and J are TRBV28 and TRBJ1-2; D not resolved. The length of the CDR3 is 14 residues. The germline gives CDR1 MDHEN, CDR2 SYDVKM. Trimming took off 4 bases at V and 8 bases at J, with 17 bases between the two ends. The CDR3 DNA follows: TGTGCCAGCAGTTCCTCCCCCAACAGCCGGGGCTACACCTTC. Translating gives CASSSSPNSRGYTF.

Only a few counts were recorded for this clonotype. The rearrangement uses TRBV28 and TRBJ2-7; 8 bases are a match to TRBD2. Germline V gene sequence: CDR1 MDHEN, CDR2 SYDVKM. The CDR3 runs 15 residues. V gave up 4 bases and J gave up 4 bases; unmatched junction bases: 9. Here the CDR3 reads CASSSLLAELYEQYF. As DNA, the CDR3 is TGTGCCAGCAGTTCCTTACTAGCGGAGCTTTACGAGCAGTACTTC. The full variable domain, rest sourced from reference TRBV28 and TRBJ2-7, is DVKVTQSSRYLVKRTGEKVFLECVQDMDHENMFWYRQDPGLGLRLIYFSYDVKMKEKGDIPEGYSVSREKKERFSLILESASTNQTSMYLCASSSLLAELYEQYFGPGTRLTVT.

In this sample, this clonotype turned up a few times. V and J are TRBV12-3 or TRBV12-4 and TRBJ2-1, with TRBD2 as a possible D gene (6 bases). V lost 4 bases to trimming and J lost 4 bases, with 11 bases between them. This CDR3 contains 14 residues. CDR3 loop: CASSSRRGYNEQFF. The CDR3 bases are TGTGCCAGCAGTTCTAGGCGGGGATACAATGAGCAGTTCTTC.

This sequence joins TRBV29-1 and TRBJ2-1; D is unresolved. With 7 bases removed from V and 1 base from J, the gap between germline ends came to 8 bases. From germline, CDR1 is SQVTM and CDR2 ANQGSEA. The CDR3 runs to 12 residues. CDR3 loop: CSEGRSYNEQFF. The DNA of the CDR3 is TGCAGCGAAGGCAGGTCCTACAATGAGCAGTTCTTC.

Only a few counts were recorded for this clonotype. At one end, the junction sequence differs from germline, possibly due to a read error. The CDR3: CSVTGGSYNGQFF. CDR3 bases: TGCAGTGTAACGGGCGGCTCCTACAATGGGCAGTTCTTC. The chain combines TRBV20-1 with TRBJ2-1; D ambiguous. This CDR3 spans 13 amino acids. Germline V CDR1 and CDR2: DFQATT, SNEGSKA (reference sequence).

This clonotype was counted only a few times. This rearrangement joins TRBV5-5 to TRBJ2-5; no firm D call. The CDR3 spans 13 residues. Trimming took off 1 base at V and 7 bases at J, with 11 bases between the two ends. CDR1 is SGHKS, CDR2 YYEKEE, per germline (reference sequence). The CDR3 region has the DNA TGTGCCAGCAGCTTGAGTCTTTTGGGGACCCAGTACTTC. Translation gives CASSLSLLGTQYF.

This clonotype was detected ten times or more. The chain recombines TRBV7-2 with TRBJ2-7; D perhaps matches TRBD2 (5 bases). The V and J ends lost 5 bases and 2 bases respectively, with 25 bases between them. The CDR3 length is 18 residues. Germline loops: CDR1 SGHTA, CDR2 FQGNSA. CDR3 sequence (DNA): TGTGCCAGCAGCAAAGACGGACTCTCCCTCACTAATACCTACGAGCAGTACTTC. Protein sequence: CASSKDGLSLTNTYEQYF.

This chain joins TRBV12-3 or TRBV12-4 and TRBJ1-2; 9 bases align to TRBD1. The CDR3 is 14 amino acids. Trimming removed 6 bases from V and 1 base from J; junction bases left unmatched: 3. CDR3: CASSRQGGNYGYTF. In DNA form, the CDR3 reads TGTGCCAGCAGCCGACAGGGGGGTAACTATGGCTACACCTTC.

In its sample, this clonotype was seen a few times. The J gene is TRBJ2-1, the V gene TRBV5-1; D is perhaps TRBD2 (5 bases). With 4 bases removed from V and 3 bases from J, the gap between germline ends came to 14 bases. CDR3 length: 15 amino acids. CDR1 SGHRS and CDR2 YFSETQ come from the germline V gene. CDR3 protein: CASSVAPLGYNEQFF. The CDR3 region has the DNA TGCGCCAGCAGCGTGGCTCCACTAGGCTACAATGAGCAGTTCTTC.

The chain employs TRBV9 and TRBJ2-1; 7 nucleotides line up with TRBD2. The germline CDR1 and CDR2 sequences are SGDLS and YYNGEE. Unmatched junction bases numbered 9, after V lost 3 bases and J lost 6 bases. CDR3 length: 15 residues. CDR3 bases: TGTGCCAGCAGCGGAACCGGGACTACAGTCAATGAGCAGTTCTTC. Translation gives CASSGTGTTVNEQFF.

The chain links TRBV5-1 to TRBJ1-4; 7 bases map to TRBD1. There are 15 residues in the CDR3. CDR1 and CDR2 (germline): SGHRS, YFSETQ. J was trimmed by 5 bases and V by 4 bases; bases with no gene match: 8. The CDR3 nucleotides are TGCGCCAGCAGCCCGGGGGACAGAAACAATGAAAAACTGTTTTTT. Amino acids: CASSPGDRNNEKLFF.

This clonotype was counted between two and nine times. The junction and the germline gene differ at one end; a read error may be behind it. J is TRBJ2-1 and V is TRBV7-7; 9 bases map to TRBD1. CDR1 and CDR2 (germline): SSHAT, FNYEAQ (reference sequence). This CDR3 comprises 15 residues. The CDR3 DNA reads TGTGCCGGCAGCAAGGGGACAGGGTCCTACAATGAGCAGTTCTTC. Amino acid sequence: CAGSKGTGSYNEQFF.

As DNA, the CDR3 is TGTGCCAGCAGTGTCGACAAATATGGCTACACCTTC. This sequence encodes CASSVDKYGYTF. J is TRBJ1-2 and V is TRBV6-1, with D uncertain. CDR3 size: 12 residues. Trimming took 4 bases from V and 5 from J, leaving 8 bases between them. Germline loops: CDR1 MNHNS, CDR2 SASEGT.

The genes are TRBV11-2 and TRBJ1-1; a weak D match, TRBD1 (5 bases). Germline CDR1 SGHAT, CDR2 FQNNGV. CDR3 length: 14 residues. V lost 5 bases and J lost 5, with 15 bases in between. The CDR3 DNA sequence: TGTGCCAGCAGCCCTATTGGGGGTCGGACTGAAGCTTTCTTT. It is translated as CASSPIGGRTEAFF.

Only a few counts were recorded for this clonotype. This CDR3 is CSAGQGGDEKLFF. The CDR3 DNA is TGCAGTGCTGGACAGGGAGGGGATGAAAAACTGTTTTTT. The J gene is TRBJ1-4, the V gene TRBV20-1, with 8 bases lining up with TRBD1. The V and J ends lost 5 bases and 6 bases, in that order; junction bases with no gene match: 5. The CDR3 consists of 13 residues. Germline V gene lookup returns CDR1 DFQATT and CDR2 SNEGSKA (reference sequence).

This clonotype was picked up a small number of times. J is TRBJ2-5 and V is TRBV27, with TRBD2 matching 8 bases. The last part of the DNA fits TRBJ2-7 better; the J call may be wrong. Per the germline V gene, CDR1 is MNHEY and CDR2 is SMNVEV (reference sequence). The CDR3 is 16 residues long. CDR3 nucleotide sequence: TGTGCCAGCAGTCCCGGGGGGGCAGACGCAGCCTACGAGCAGTACTTC. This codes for CASSPGGADAAYEQYF.

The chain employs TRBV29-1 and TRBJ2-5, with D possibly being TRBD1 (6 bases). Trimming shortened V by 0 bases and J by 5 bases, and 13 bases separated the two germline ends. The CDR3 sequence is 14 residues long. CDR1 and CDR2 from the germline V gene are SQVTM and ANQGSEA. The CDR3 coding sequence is TGCAGCGTTGAAGATAACAGGGACGGTGAGACCCAGTACTTC. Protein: CSVEDNRDGETQYF. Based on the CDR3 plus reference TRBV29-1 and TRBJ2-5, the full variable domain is SAVISQKPSRDICQRGTSLTIQCQVDSQVTMMFWYRQQPGQSLTLIATANQGSEATYESGFVIDKFPISRPNLTFSTLTVSNMSPEDSSIYLCSVEDNRDGETQYFGPGTRLLVL.

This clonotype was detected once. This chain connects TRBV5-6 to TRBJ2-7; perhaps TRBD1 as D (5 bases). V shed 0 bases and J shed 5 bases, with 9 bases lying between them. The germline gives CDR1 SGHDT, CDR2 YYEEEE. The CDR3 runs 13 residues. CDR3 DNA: TGTGCCAGCAGCTTGGACAGGTTACACGAGCAGTACTTC. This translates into CASSLDRLHEQYF.

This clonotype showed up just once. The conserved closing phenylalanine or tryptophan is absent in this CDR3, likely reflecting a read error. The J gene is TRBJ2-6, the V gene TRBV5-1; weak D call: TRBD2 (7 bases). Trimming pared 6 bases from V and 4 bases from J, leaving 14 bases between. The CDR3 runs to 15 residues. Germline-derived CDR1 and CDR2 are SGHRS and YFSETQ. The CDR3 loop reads CASTRGALGANVLTY. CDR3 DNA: TGCGCCAGCACCCGGGGGGCCCTCGGGGCCAACGTCCTGACTTAC.

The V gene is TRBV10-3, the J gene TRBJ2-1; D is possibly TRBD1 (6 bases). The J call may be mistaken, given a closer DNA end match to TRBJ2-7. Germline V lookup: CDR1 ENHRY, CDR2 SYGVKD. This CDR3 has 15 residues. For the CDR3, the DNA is TGTGCCATCAGTGAGTCAGCGGCGCAGGGGTTGGAGCAGTACTTC. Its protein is CAISESAAQGLEQYF.

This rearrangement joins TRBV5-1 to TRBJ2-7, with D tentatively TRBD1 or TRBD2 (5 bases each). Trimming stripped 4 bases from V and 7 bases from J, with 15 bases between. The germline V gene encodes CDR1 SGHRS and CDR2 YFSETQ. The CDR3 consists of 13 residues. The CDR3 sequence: CASSGGAQEEQYF. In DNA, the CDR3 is TGCGCCAGCAGCGGGGGTGCTCAGGAGGAGCAGTACTTC. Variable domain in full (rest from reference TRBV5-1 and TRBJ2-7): KAGVTQTPRYLIKTRGQQVTLSCSPISGHRSVSWYQQTPGQGLQFLFEYFSETQRNKGNFPGRFSGRQFSNSRSEMNVSTLELGDSALYLCASSGGAQEEQYFGPGTRLTVT.

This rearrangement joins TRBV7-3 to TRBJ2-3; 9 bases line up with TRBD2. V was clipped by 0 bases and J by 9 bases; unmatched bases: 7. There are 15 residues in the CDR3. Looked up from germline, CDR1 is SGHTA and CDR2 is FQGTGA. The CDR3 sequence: CASSLTFGLAGTQYF. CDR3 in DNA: TGTGCCAGCAGCTTAACTTTCGGGCTAGCGGGGACGCAGTATTTT.

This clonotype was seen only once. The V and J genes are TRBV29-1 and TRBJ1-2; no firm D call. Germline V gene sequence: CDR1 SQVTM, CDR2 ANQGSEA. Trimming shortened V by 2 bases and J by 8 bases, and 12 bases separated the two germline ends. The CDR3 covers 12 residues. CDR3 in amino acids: CSVESQADGYTF. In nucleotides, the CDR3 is TGCAGCGTTGAAAGCCAGGCGGACGGCTACACCTTC.

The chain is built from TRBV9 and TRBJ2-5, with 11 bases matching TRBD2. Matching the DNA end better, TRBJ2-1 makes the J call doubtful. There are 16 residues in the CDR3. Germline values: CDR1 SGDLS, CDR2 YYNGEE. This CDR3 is CASSVLGLAGLDEQFF. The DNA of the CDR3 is TGTGCCAGCAGCGTCCTCGGACTAGCGGGCCTGGATGAGCAGTTCTTC.

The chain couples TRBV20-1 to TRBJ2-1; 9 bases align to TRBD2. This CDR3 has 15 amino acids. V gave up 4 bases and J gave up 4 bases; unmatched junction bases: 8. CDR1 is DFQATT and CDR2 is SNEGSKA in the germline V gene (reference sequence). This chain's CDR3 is CSATLAGSYYNEQFF. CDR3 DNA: TGCAGTGCTACCCTAGCGGGGAGTTATTACAATGAGCAGTTCTTC.

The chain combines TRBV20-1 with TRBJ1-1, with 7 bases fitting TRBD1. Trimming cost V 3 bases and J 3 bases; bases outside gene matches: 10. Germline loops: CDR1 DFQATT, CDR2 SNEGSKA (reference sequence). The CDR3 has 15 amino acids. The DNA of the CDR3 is TGCAGTGCTAGGGTAGCCCAGGGGGGGGACACTGAAGCTTTCTTT. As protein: CSARVAQGGDTEAFF.

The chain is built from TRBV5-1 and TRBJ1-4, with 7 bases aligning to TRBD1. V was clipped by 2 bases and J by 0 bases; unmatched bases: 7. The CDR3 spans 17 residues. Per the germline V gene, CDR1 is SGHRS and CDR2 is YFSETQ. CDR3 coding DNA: TGCGCCAGCAGCTTATCCGGGACAGTAACAACTAATGAAAAACTGTTTTTT. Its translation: CASSLSGTVTTNEKLFF.

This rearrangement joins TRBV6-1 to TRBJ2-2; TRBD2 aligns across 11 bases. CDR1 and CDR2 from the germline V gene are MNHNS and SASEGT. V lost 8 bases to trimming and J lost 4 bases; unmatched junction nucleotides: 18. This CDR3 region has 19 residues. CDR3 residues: CASLPQVLAGGSGTGELFF. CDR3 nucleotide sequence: TGTGCCAGCTTGCCGCAGGTCCTAGCGGGGGGAAGCGGCACCGGGGAGCTGTTTTTT.

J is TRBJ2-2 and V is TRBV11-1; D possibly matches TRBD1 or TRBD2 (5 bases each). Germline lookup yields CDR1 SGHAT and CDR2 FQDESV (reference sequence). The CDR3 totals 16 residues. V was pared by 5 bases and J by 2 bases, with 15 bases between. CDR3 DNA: TGTGCCAGCAGCCCGAGGATGGGGACCAACACCGGGGAGCTGTTTTTT. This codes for CASSPRMGTNTGELFF.

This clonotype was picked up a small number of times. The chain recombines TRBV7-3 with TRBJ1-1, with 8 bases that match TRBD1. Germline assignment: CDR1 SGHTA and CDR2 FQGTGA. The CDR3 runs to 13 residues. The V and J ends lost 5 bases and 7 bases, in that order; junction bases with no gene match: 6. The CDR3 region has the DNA TGTGCCAGCAGCCTAGACGGACAGGGTGAAGCTTTCTTT. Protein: CASSLDGQGEAFF. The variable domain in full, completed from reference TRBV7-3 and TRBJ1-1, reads GAGVSQTPSNKVTEKGKYVELRCDPISGHTALYWYRQSLGQGPEFLIYFQGTGAADDSGLPNDRFFAVRPEGSVSTLKIQRTERGDSAVYLCASSLDGQGEAFFGQGTRLTVV.

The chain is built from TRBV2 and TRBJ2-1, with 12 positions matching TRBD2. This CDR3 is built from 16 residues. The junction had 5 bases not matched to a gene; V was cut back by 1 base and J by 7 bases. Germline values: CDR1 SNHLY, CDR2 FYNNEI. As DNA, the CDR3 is TGTGCCAGCAGTGAAGTAGGTCTAGCGGGGGGGAATGAGCAGTTCTTC. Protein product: CASSEVGLAGGNEQFF.

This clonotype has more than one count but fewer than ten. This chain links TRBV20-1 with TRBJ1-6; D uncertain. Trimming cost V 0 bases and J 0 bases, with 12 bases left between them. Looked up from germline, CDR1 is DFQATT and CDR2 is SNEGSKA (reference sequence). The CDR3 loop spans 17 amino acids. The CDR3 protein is CSARDGRGSSYNSPLHF. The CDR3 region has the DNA TGCAGTGCTAGAGATGGGCGGGGTAGCTCCTATAATTCACCCCTCCACTTT.